The 28 T cell receptor beta chains below were found in one sample sequenced in a study of shared clonotypes between healthy human individuals. The table came from immunoSEQ multiplex PCR; TCRdb's copy has only in-frame clones and leaves some out. The sample holds approximately 510,000 clones, 60% to 85% seen once. Sequencing was carried out using PBMCs. Receptor source: a woman aged 35 to 49 in good health. Some clones in this sample may be carry-over from other donors' samples.

The chain recombines TRBV6-5 with TRBJ2-7; TRBD1 is a possible D gene (6 bases). Germline V gene data show CDR1 as MNHEY and CDR2 as SVGAGI. The CDR3 length is 14 residues. Trimming pared 2 bases from V and 3 bases from J, leaving 11 bases between. The CDR3 sequence is CASSYATGFYEQYF. CDR3 DNA: TGTGCCAGCAGTTACGCTACAGGGTTCTACGAGCAGTACTTC.

CDR3 sequence (DNA): TGTGCCAGCAGATCCACGGGGGGCGGCAATCAGCCCCAGCATTTT. Encoded protein: CASRSTGGGNQPQHF. The V and J genes are TRBV6-1 and TRBJ1-5; D is possibly TRBD1 (6 bases). This CDR3 has 15 amino acids. The V gene's germline CDR1 is MNHNS and CDR2 SASEGT. The V end lost 6 bases, the J end lost 2 bases, and 14 bases lay between the germline ends.

The J gene is TRBJ2-6, the V gene TRBV7-9, with TRBD1 identical over 7 bases. J lost 4 bases, V lost 2 bases, and 8 bases had no gene match. This CDR3 has 17 amino acids. Germline assignment: CDR1 SEHNR and CDR2 FQNEAQ (reference sequence). CDR3 in DNA: TGTGCCAGCAGCTTACCGACAGGGACGCCCGGGGCCAACGTCCTGACTTTC. It is translated as CASSLPTGTPGANVLTF.

This CDR3 reads CSVRTSGTDTQYF. CDR3 DNA sequence: TGCAGCGTCCGGACCTCTGGCACAGATACGCAGTATTTT. The V gene is TRBV29-1, the J gene TRBJ2-3; D is uncertain. V was clipped by 6 bases and J by 1 base, with 11 bases between them. The germline CDR1 and CDR2 sequences are SQVTM and ANQGSEA. The CDR3 has 13 amino acids.

The chain joins TRBV19 to TRBJ2-7, with a tentative D call TRBD2 (6 bases). The germline CDR1 and CDR2 sequences are LNHDA and SQIVND (reference sequence). The V and J ends lost 5 bases and 7 bases respectively, with 15 bases between them. This CDR3 has 13 amino acids. The chain's CDR3 is CASSPWTGVEQYF. CDR3 nucleotide sequence: TGTGCCAGTAGTCCCTGGACGGGGGTGGAGCAGTACTTC.

The chain joins TRBV19 to TRBJ1-5; TRBD1 might be the D (6 bases). Trimming cost V 6 bases and J 3 bases, with 12 bases left between them. CDR3 length: 14 amino acids. Germline V gene lookup returns CDR1 LNHDA and CDR2 SQIVND (reference sequence). The CDR3 sequence: CASRKQGDNQPQHF. The CDR3 nucleotides read TGTGCCAGTAGGAAACAGGGTGACAATCAGCCCCAGCATTTT.

This clone was seen ten or more times. The gene calls are TRBV5-4 and TRBJ2-3; 9 bases are a match to TRBD2. The CDR3 sequence is 15 residues long. V was clipped by 0 bases and J by 5 bases; unmatched bases: 4. Germline V gives CDR1 SGHNT, CDR2 YYREEE (reference sequence). The CDR3 bases are TGTGCCAGCAGCTTGGAGCGGGAGGCTGGAGATACGCAGTATTTT. Protein: CASSLEREAGDTQYF.

The chain employs TRBV7-2 and TRBJ2-1; D call uncertain. V gave up 4 bases and J gave up 10 bases, with 11 bases separating them. CDR1 SGHTA and CDR2 FQGNSA come from the germline V gene. The CDR3 loop spans 12 amino acids. DNA of the CDR3: TGTGCCAGCAGCTCCTTGGTGGGGGAGCAGTTCTTC. As protein: CASSSLVGEQFF.

The chain employs TRBV2 and TRBJ1-5, with 8 positions matching TRBD1. Germline values: CDR1 SNHLY, CDR2 FYNNEI. V lost 6 bases, J lost 3 bases, and 7 bases stayed unmatched. The CDR3 is 15 amino acids. CDR3 nucleotide sequence: TGTGCCAGCAGCACGGACAGGGATTTCAATCAGCCCCAGCATTTT. Translation gives CASSTDRDFNQPQHF.

This clone was counted once. This rearrangement joins TRBV2 to TRBJ1-1, with unresolved D. Between the trimmed V and J ends, which lost 6 bases and 4 bases, there was a span of 12 bases. Germline V gene lookup returns CDR1 SNHLY and CDR2 FYNNEI. This CDR3 is 13 amino acids long. CDR3 amino acids: CASRVEVGTEAFF. DNA for the CDR3: TGTGCCAGCAGAGTAGAAGTGGGCACTGAAGCTTTCTTT.

This clone was found once. CDR3 protein: CASSLPKGFSGNTIYF. Here the CDR3 DNA reads TGTGCCAGCAGTTTGCCCAAGGGTTTCTCTGGAAACACCATATATTTT. This rearrangement joins TRBV28 to TRBJ1-3; D not certain. V lost 3 bases, J lost 0 bases, and 12 bases lay in between. This CDR3 is 16 amino acids long. Per germline, CDR1 MDHEN and CDR2 SYDVKM.

J is TRBJ1-6 and V is TRBV4-1; 9 bases line up with TRBD1. This CDR3 is 16 amino acids long. Germline V CDR1 and CDR2: MGHRA, YSYEKL. V gave up 2 bases and J gave up 9 bases; unmatched junction bases: 8. The DNA for the CDR3 is TGCGCCAGCAGCCAAATACCGGGACAGGGAGGTTCACCCCTCCACTTT. This codes for CASSQIPGQGGSPLHF.

In its sample, this clone was seen many times. V gene TRBV2 combines with J gene TRBJ1-1, with TRBD1 matching over 11 bases. V shed 2 bases and J 8 bases; nucleotides not matched to a gene: 4. Germline CDR1 is SNHLY and CDR2 is FYNNEI. There are 14 residues in the CDR3. The CDR3 loop is CASSEQGQGAEAFF. The CDR3 bases are TGTGCCAGCAGTGAACAAGGACAGGGGGCCGAAGCTTTCTTT.

The V call is TRBV30, the J call TRBJ2-4; 9 bases match TRBD1. The CDR3 has 13 amino acids. The V segment lost 2 bases and the J segment 9 bases; nucleotides outside the gene matches: 5. CDR1 and CDR2 from the germline V gene are GTSNPN and SVGIG (reference sequence). This chain's CDR3 is CAWSSGQGSIQYF. The CDR3 DNA sequence: TGTGCCTGGAGTTCCGGACAGGGGAGCATTCAGTACTTC. The full variable domain, with the rest looked up from reference TRBV30 and TRBJ2-4, is SQTIHQWPATLVQPVGSPLSLECTVEGTSNPNLYWYRQAAGRGLQLLFYSVGIGQISSEVPQNLSASRPQDRQFILSSKKLLLSDSGFYLCAWSSGQGSIQYFGAGTRLSVL.

The chain links TRBV19 to TRBJ1-5; 7 bases align to TRBD1. CDR1 is LNHDA and CDR2 is SQIVND in the germline V gene (reference sequence). Trimming at V came to 4 bases and at J to 3 bases, leaving 18 bases not matched to a gene. This CDR3 region has 19 residues. CDR3 DNA sequence: TGTGCCAGTAGTAAGTCCCCGATGAGAACAGGGGCTGCCAATCAGCCCCAGCATTTT. Residues: CASSKSPMRTGAANQPQHF.

The count of this clone is one. The chain carries TRBV6-1 and TRBJ2-1; TRBD2 matches at 8 bases. This CDR3 is built from 17 residues. V lost 1 base, J lost 3 bases, and 8 bases stayed unmatched. Germline V lookup: CDR1 MNHNS, CDR2 SASEGT. The CDR3 region has the DNA TGTGCCAGCAGTGAAGGAAGGGGCGGGGGGAGCTACAATGAGCAGTTCTTC. Amino acid sequence: CASSEGRGGGSYNEQFF.

The V call is TRBV11-3, the J call TRBJ2-7; TRBD1 matches at 7 bases. Germline trimming cut 1 base from V and 0 bases from J; bases unmatched to any gene: 6. The CDR3 totals 16 residues. Germline lookup yields CDR1 SGHNT and CDR2 YENEEA. The CDR3 spells CASSLVWDSFSYEQYF. The CDR3 nucleotides are TGTGCCAGCAGCTTAGTCTGGGACAGCTTCTCCTACGAGCAGTACTTC.

V and J are TRBV28 and TRBJ1-2, with a tentative D call TRBD1 (5 bases). The CDR3 sequence is 13 residues long. Germline-derived CDR1 and CDR2 are MDHEN and SYDVKM. Trimming cost V 8 bases and J 7 bases, with 17 bases left between them. The CDR3 sequence is CASGIGGLLGYTF. The DNA of the CDR3 is TGTGCCAGCGGGATCGGGGGGTTACTTGGCTACACCTTC.

The chain carries TRBV30 and TRBJ1-5; a weak D match, TRBD1 (6 bases). V was cut by 3 bases and J by 3 bases, with 9 bases left in between. The CDR3 sequence is 13 residues long. Germline values: CDR1 GTSNPN, CDR2 SVGIG (reference sequence). The CDR3 is CAWRGAFNQPQHF. The CDR3 region has the DNA TGTGCCTGGAGGGGGGCTTTCAATCAGCCCCAGCATTTT.

V is TRBV2 and J is TRBJ1-2; D may be TRBD1 (5 bases). The ends were cut back, 6 bases at V and 0 bases at J, with 8 bases in the middle. Germline loops: CDR1 SNHLY, CDR2 FYNNEI. The CDR3 covers 13 residues. CDR3 DNA: TGTGCCAGCAGGGGGGTAGCTAACTATGGCTACACCTTC. Encoded protein: CASRGVANYGYTF. Drawing the rest from reference TRBV2 and TRBJ1-2, the complete variable domain is EPEVTQTPSHQVTQMGQEVILRCVPISNHLYFYWYRQILGQKVEFLVSFYNNEISEKSEIFDDQFSVERPDGSNFTLKIRSTKLEDSAMYFCASRGVANYGYTFGSGTRLTVV.

In its sample, this clone was seen a few times. CDR3: CASSMNRGALTDTQYF. CDR3 nucleotide sequence: TGTGCCAGCAGTATGAACAGGGGAGCCCTCACAGATACGCAGTATTTT. The chain joins TRBV28 to TRBJ2-3; the match to TRBD1 covers 7 bases. Germline V gene data show CDR1 as MDHEN and CDR2 as SYDVKM. J gave up 2 bases and V 5 bases, and 10 bases lay outside the gene matches. The CDR3 spans 16 residues.

The chain recombines TRBV5-6 with TRBJ1-2; the D is unclear. V was trimmed by 5 bases and J by 5 bases, leaving 16 bases between them. The CDR3 loop spans 14 amino acids. CDR1 is SGHDT, CDR2 YYEEEE, per germline. In DNA, the CDR3 is TGTGCCAGCAGGGTGCTTGCGAGGGAATATGGCTACACCTTC. Its protein product is CASRVLAREYGYTF.

The chain is built from TRBV9 and TRBJ2-7; 7 positions match TRBD1. Germline loops: CDR1 SGDLS, CDR2 YYNGEE. V gave up 4 bases and J gave up 3 bases; unmatched junction bases: 7. This CDR3 is built from 14 residues. CDR3 protein: CASSPTGQYYEQYF. The CDR3 region has the DNA TGTGCCAGCAGCCCAACGGGACAGTACTACGAGCAGTACTTC.

This clone was detected only a few times. V and J are TRBV6-5 and TRBJ1-1; D not certain. This CDR3 comprises 12 residues. The germline V gene encodes CDR1 MNHEY and CDR2 SVGAGI. Trimming took off 6 bases at V and 10 bases at J, with 15 bases between the two ends. The CDR3 reads CASSRAEGAAFF. In DNA form, the CDR3 reads TGTGCCAGCAGCCGCGCAGAGGGTGCAGCTTTCTTT.

This clone was counted between two and nine times. The V and J genes are TRBV2 and TRBJ2-1, with 13 bases identical to TRBD2. This CDR3 is 14 amino acids long. The V gene's germline CDR1 is SNHLY and CDR2 FYNNEI. V trimming: 4 bases; J trimming: 9 bases; junction bases outside the gene matches: 3. The CDR3 spells CASSGTSGRPEQFF. The CDR3 DNA is TGTGCCAGCAGTGGGACTAGCGGGAGACCTGAGCAGTTCTTC.

The chain carries TRBV6-1 and TRBJ1-5; D unresolved. There are 13 residues in the CDR3. Trimming shortened V by 4 bases and J by 1 base, and 5 bases separated the two germline ends. CDR1 is MNHNS and CDR2 is SASEGT in the germline V gene. The CDR3 region is CASSVLSNQPQHF. CDR3 sequence (DNA): TGTGCCAGCAGTGTGTTAAGCAATCAGCCCCAGCATTTT.

V gene TRBV4-2 combines with J gene TRBJ2-3; D might be TRBD1 or TRBD2, each matching 5 bases. The germline CDR1 and CDR2 sequences are LGHNA and YNFKEQ. This CDR3 is 16 amino acids long. V gave up 1 base and J gave up 5 bases, with 16 bases separating them. The DNA for the CDR3 is TGTGCCAGCAGCCAAGGTCACGGGGCCGGGGTAGATACGCAGTATTTT. This codes for CASSQGHGAGVDTQYF.

The chain has TRBV6-6 and TRBJ1-4; 9 positions agree with TRBD1. CDR3 length equals 14 residues. Per the germline V gene, CDR1 is MNHNY and CDR2 is SVGAGI (reference sequence). J lost 3 bases, V lost 6 bases, and 2 bases had no gene match. DNA of the CDR3: TGTGCCAGCAGGGGACAGGGTTCTAATGAAAAACTGTTTTTT. Its translation: CASRGQGSNEKLFF.